The 5 T cell receptor beta chains below were found in one sample sequenced in a study of T cell responses to AZD1222 COVID-19 vaccine. Using immunoSEQ multiplex PCR, the repertoire was profiled, and TCRdb retains in-frame clones only, with some absent. The sample holds under 95,000 clones, 80% to 90% seen once. Here the sequenced sample was peripheral blood, taken on day 0 of AZD1222 vaccination. These receptors were collected from an adult in good health.

The chain recombines TRBV19 with TRBJ2-5; D uncertain. The CDR3 is 13 residues long. From germline, CDR1 is LNHDA and CDR2 SQIVND (reference sequence). V lost 6 bases, J lost 0 bases, and 8 bases lay in between. The CDR3: CASRGQYQETQYF. As DNA, the CDR3 is TGTGCCAGTAGGGGTCAGTACCAAGAGACCCAGTACTTC.

The J gene is TRBJ1-2, the V gene TRBV2; D possibly corresponds to TRBD1 (5 bases). Germline lookup yields CDR1 SNHLY and CDR2 FYNNEI. The CDR3 is 13 amino acids. Trimming took off 6 bases at V and 7 bases at J, with 15 bases between the two ends. In nucleotides, the CDR3 is TGTGCCAGCAGCCTCCTCAGGGAGTCTGGCTACACCTTC. Its protein is CASSLLRESGYTF.

V gene TRBV30 combines with J gene TRBJ1-5; maybe TRBD1 (5 bases). V was pared by 1 base and J by 6 bases, with 10 bases between. This CDR3 region has 13 residues. CDR1 is GTSNPN, CDR2 SVGIG, per germline (reference sequence). The CDR3 protein is CAWSDSGSQPQHF. In DNA form, the CDR3 reads TGTGCCTGGAGTGACTCAGGGTCTCAGCCCCAGCATTTT.

The gene calls are TRBV7-2 and TRBJ2-7, with TRBD2 matching 9 bases. J gave up 3 bases and V 5 bases, and 14 bases lay outside the gene matches. The CDR3 totals 17 residues. Germline V gene data show CDR1 as SGHTA and CDR2 as FQGNSA. CDR3 in amino acids: CASSQRRLAGPVYEQYF. The CDR3 nucleotides are TGTGCCAGCAGCCAAAGAAGGCTAGCGGGACCGGTCTACGAGCAGTACTTC. The full variable domain, with the rest looked up from reference TRBV7-2 and TRBJ2-7, is GAGVSQSPSNKVTEKGKDVELRCDPISGHTALYWYRQSLGQGLEFLIYFQGNSAPDKSGLPSDRFSAERTGGSVSTLTIQRTQQEDSAVYLCASSQRRLAGPVYEQYFGPGTRLTVT.

The chain has TRBV9 and TRBJ1-4, with unresolved D. Germline V gene data show CDR1 as SGDLS and CDR2 as YYNGEE. Trimming stripped 0 bases from V and 8 bases from J, with 14 bases between. CDR3 length: 15 residues. The CDR3 is CASSVVSGVGEKLFF. DNA of the CDR3: TGTGCCAGCAGCGTAGTTTCCGGGGTAGGCGAAAAACTGTTTTTT.